This is a list of T cell receptor beta chains from one sample in a study of T cell responses to AZD1222 COVID-19 vaccine. Clones were read by immunoSEQ multiplex PCR, and TCRdb kept only the in-frame ones, dropping some. The sample lists 80,000 to 90,000 clones, around 91% occurring once. The sample here was peripheral blood, taken on day 0 of MenACWY control vaccination. The receptors here all came from an adult in good health. Both conserved end residues are part of each CDR3. The D gene is left open where the match is weak. For some rows the clone size is stated as once, few or many, or as a class when expanded; others skip it.

>TRBJ1-1|TRBV27|-|-
CASSSPGTVNTEAFF
TGTGCCAGCAGTTCCCCTGGGACGGTGAACACTGAAGCTTTCTTT
>TRBJ1-3|TRBV27|-|-
CASSLRSGNTIYF
TGTGCCAGCAGTTTAAGGTCCGGAAACACCATATATTTT
>TRBJ2-4|TRBV5-1|TRBD1|-
CASSLSVRDREWLAKNIQYF
TGCGCCAGCAGCTTGAGTGTCCGAGACAGGGAATGGCTAGCCAAAAACATTCAGTACTTC
>TRBJ2-3|TRBV4-3|-|-
CASSQELQSVDTQYF
TGCGCCAGCAGCCAAGAGTTACAGTCAGTGGATACGCAGTATTTT
>TRBJ2-2|TRBV28|TRBD1|-
CASQTGVTGELFF
TGTGCCAGCCAAACAGGGGTCACCGGGGAGCTGTTTTTT
>TRBJ1-6|TRBV4-2|-|-
CASSQDNSPLHF
TGTGCCAGCAGCCAAGACAATTCACCCCTCCACTTT
>TRBJ1-2|TRBV4-3|-|-
CASSQDTDSFYGYTF
TGCGCCAGCAGCCAAGATACGGACAGCTTCTATGGCTACACCTTC
>TRBJ1-4|TRBV5-1|TRBD1|-
CASSLTGQARDEKLFF
TGCGCCAGCAGCCTGACTGGACAGGCTAGGGATGAAAAACTGTTTTTT
>TRBJ1-4|TRBV7-9|TRBD1|-
CASSLEPGQGGEKLFF
TGTGCCAGCAGCTTAGAACCGGGACAGGGGGGAGAAAAACTGTTTTTT
>TRBJ1-6|TRBV10-1|-|-
CASRPRVPIANSPLHF
TGCGCCAGCAGACCTAGAGTTCCTATCGCTAATTCACCCCTCCACTTT
>TRBJ1-3|TRBV21-1|-|-
CASSKQNYSGNTIYF
TGTGCCAGCAGCAAACAGAACTACTCTGGAAACACCATATATTTT
>TRBJ2-7|TRBV6-2/TRBV6-3|TRBD1|-
CASSYGTGGLEQYF
TGTGCCAGCAGTTACGGGACAGGGGGATTGGAGCAGTACTTC
>TRBJ1-5|TRBV6-1|-|once
CASSESWGSNQPQHF
TGTGCCAGCAGTGAAAGTTGGGGGAGCAATCAGCCCCAGCATTTT
>TRBJ1-3|TRBV18|-|-
CASSPRGGSVGNTIYF
TGTGCCAGCTCACCTCGTGGGGGCTCGGTCGGAAACACCATATATTTT
>TRBJ2-5|TRBV5-4|TRBD2|-
CASSLASGGDQETQYF
TGTGCCAGCAGCTTGGCGTCCGGGGGGGACCAAGAGACCCAGTACTTC
>TRBJ1-6|TRBV7-9|-|once
CASSLRQEDSPLHF
TGTGCCAGCAGCTTACGGCAGGAGGATTCACCCCTCCACTTT
>TRBJ1-1|TRBV18|TRBD1|-
CASSPGTGRTEAFF
TGTGCCAGCTCACCCGGGACAGGGAGGACTGAAGCTTTCTTT
>TRBJ2-5|TRBV3-1/TRBV3-2|TRBD2|-
CASSQGGSLTQETQYF
TGTGCCAGCAGCCAGGGGGGGAGCCTGACACAAGAGACCCAGTACTTC
>TRBJ1-1|TRBV11-1|TRBD1|-
CASSFLQGGTEAFF
TGTGCCAGCAGCTTTCTTCAGGGGGGCACTGAAGCTTTCTTT
>TRBJ2-5|TRBV6-5|-|-
CASTMNQGQETQYF
TGTGCCAGCACTATGAATCAGGGTCAAGAGACCCAGTACTTC
>TRBJ2-3|TRBV28|TRBD2|-
CASIELGGTDTQYF
TGTGCCAGCATCGAGCTGGGGGGGACAGATACGCAGTATTTT
>TRBJ2-1|TRBV27|TRBD1|-
CASSQDRGQNEQFF
TGTGCCAGCAGTCAGGACAGGGGGCAAAATGAGCAGTTCTTC
>TRBJ1-3|TRBV28|-|-
CASSTHSVVGNTIYF
TGTGCCAGCAGTACTCACAGTGTGGTGGGAAACACCATATATTTT
>TRBJ1-6|TRBV3-1/TRBV3-2|-|-
CASSQDRGSPLHF
TGTGCCAGCAGCCAAGATCGGGGTTCACCCCTCCACTTT
>TRBJ1-5|TRBV6-2/TRBV6-3|-|-
CASSYSGGRGQPQHF
TGTGCCAGCAGTTACTCGGGGGGGCGCGGGCAGCCCCAGCATTTT
>TRBJ2-7|TRBV6-6|-|-
CASSYRTEYEQYF
TGTGCCAGCAGTTACCGAACAGAGTACGAGCAGTACTTC
>TRBJ1-5|TRBV5-1|-|-
CASSSGDDQPQHF
TGCGCCAGCAGCTCCGGGGACGATCAGCCCCAGCATTTT
>TRBJ2-1|TRBV24-1|TRBD1|-
CATSELTGGAVNEQFF
TGTGCCACCAGTGAGTTGACAGGGGGCGCGGTCAATGAGCAGTTCTTC
>TRBJ1-3|TRBV6-5|-|-
CASTMVDSGNTIYF
TGTGCCAGCACCATGGTGGACTCTGGAAACACCATATATTTT
>TRBJ1-1|TRBV5-6|-|-
CASSSGDGVTEAFF
TGTGCCAGCAGCTCGGGGGATGGAGTGACTGAAGCTTTCTTT
>TRBJ1-1|TRBV3-1/TRBV3-2|-|-
CASSRDGLNTEAFF
TGTGCCAGCAGCCGAGACGGGCTGAACACTGAAGCTTTCTTT
>TRBJ2-1|TRBV28|-|once
CASTSPATPNEQFF
TGTGCCAGCACCTCCCCCGCGACCCCTAATGAGCAGTTCTTC
>TRBJ2-5|TRBV6-2/TRBV6-3|-|-
CASSRGTQETQYF
TGTGCCAGCAGTAGGGGGACACAAGAGACCCAGTACTTC
>TRBJ1-5|TRBV28|TRBD1|-
CASSLWSTGTGSNQPQHF
TGTGCCAGCAGTTTATGGAGTACCGGGACAGGCTCGAATCAGCCCCAGCATTTT
>TRBJ1-2|TRBV20-1|-|-
CSASLDGDGYTF
TGCAGTGCTAGTCTGGATGGGGATGGCTACACCTTC
>TRBJ2-6|TRBV18|-|-
CASSPPQGANVLTF
TGTGCCAGCTCACCACCGCAGGGGGCCAACGTCCTGACTTTC
>TRBJ1-3|TRBV5-1|-|-
CASSSNGGLSSGNTIYF
TGCGCCAGCAGCTCCAACGGTGGCCTGAGCTCTGGAAACACCATATATTTT
>TRBJ2-7|TRBV20-1|-|-
CSAAVYEQYF
TGCAGTGCTGCAGTATACGAGCAGTACTTC
>TRBJ2-3|TRBV19|TRBD1|-
CASSRGQGATDTQYF
TGTGCCAGTAGCCGGGGACAGGGGGCGACAGATACGCAGTATTTT
>TRBJ1-4|TRBV3-1/TRBV3-2|-|-
CASSLSRGATNEKLFF
TGTGCCAGCAGCCTTTCTAGGGGAGCAACTAATGAAAAACTGTTTTTT
>TRBJ1-2|TRBV12-3/TRBV12-4|-|-
CASSTTNYGYTF
TGTGCCAGCAGCACAACTAACTATGGCTACACCTTC
>TRBJ2-7|TRBV6-2/TRBV6-3|TRBD2|few
CASSYGTSGYEQYF
TGTGCCAGCAGTTACGGGACTAGCGGCTACGAGCAGTACTTC
>TRBJ1-6|TRBV11-2|TRBD1|-
CASSFDRALYNSPLHF
TGTGCCAGCAGCTTCGACAGGGCCCTCTATAATTCACCCCTCCACTTT
>TRBJ1-6|TRBV5-1|-|-
CASSTPEGDSPLHF
TGCGCCAGCAGCACCCCAGAGGGGGATTCACCCCTCCACTTT